This TCR beta chain originates from a study of cytomegalovirus exposure and HLA in healthy donors. Germline loops: CDR1 MRHNA, CDR2 SNTAGT. The CDR3 contains 15 residues. Trimming at V came to 6 bases and at J to 4 bases, leaving 8 bases not matched to a gene. With regard to this clone: Antigen specificity is unknown.

The PCR had 60 Vbeta and 13 Jbeta primers. Measured with immunoSEQ multiplex PCR; TCRdb has only the in-frame clones, and not every one. The sample shows 210,000 or so clones, 77% of them seen only once. Notes on the study in general: Per a later analysis, approximately 16,000 TCR beta sequences showed association with HLA alleles at 0.05 false discovery rate. Most of the TCR beta V segments (in an earlier analysis) were productive either about 87% or about 30% of the time.

The source is a woman aged 55-69 years in good health and CMV-seropositive. The chain employs TRBV6-4 and TRBJ2-3; 9 bases line up with TRBD2. Sequenced material: PBMCs. The CDR3 nucleotides read TGTGCCAGCAGCGATAGCGGGGGTGGCTCAGATACGCAGTATTTT. Protein: CASSDSGGGSDTQYF.